The T cell receptor (beta chain) described here comes from a study of CD8 T cells in ankylosing spondylitis. Broader study findings: Researchers reportedly found disease-linked clones significantly enriched in matched ankylosing spondylitis synovial fluid. Roughly eight highly homologous variants made up a TCR beta motif that seemed to typify ankylosing spondylitis blood.

TCRdb recomputed calls from the 5' RACE reads with MiXCR, one row per CDR3 protein. The sample has a few hundred thousand distinct CDR3 sequences; 20% to 30% are singletons. The germline gives CDR1 SGHDT, CDR2 YYEEEE. The CDR3 contains 16 residues. V shed 4 bases and J 1 base; nucleotides not matched to a gene: 5. This clonotype was recorded a few times. What it recognizes is unknown. The chain employs TRBV5-6 and TRBJ2-1; the match to TRBD2 covers 10 bases. Sequenced input: blood, either unsorted or a sorted T cell fraction (not recorded which). The sequence was collected from a male donor with ankylosing spondylitis or in good health (not recorded which). CDR3 protein: CASSPDSGGSYNEQFF. CDR3 DNA: TGTGCCAGCAGCCCCGATAGCGGGGGGTCCTACAATGAGCAGTTCTTC.